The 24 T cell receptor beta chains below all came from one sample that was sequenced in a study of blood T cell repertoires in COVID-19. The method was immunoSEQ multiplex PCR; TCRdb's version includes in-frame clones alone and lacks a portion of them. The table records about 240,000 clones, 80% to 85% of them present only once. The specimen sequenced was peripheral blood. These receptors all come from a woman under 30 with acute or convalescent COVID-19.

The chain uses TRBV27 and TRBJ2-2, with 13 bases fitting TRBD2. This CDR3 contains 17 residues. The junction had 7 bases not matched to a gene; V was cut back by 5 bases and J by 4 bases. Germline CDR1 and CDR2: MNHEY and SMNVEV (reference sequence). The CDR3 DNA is TGTGCCAGCAGTGCTGGGACTAGCGGGAAAATCACCGGGGAGCTGTTTTTT. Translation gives CASSAGTSGKITGELFF.

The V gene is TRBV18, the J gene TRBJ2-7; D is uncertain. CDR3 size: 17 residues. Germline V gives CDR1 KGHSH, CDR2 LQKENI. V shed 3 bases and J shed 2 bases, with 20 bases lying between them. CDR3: CASSPSRESHKAYEQYF. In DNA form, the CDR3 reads TGTGCCAGCTCACCGTCTCGTGAATCGCACAAAGCCTACGAGCAGTACTTC. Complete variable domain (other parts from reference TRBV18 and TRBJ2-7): NAGVMQNPRHLVRRRGQEARLRCSPMKGHSHVYWYRQLPEEGLKFMVYLQKENIIDESGMPKERFSAEFPKEGPSILRIQQVVRGDSAAYFCASSPSRESHKAYEQYFGPGTRLTVT.

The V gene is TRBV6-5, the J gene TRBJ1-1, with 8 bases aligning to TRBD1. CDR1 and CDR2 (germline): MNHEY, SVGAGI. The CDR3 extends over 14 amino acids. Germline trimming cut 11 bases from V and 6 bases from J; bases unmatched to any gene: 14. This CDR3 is CAARQGTRHPEAFF. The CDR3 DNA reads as TGTGCCGCTAGACAGGGGACGAGGCACCCTGAAGCTTTCTTT.

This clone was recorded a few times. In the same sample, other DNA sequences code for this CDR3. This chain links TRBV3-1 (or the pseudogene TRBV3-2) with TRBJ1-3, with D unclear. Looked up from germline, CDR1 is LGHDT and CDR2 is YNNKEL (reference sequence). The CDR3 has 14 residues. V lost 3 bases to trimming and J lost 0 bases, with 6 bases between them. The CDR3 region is CASSQSGSGNTIYF. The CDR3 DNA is TGTGCCAGCAGCCAGTCAGGCTCTGGAAACACCATATATTTT.

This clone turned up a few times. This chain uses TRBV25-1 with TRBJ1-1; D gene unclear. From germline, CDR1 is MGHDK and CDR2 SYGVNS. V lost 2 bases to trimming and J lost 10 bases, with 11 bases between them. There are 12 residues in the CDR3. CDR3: CASSEIGELAFF. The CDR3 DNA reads TGTGCCAGCAGTGAAATCGGGGAGTTAGCTTTCTTT.

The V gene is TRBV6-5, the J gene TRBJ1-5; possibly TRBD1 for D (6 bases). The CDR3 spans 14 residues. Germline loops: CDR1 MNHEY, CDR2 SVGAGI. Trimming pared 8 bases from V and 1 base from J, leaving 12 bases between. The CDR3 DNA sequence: TGTGCCAGCTATCAGGGGTTGAGCAATCAGCCCCAGCATTTT. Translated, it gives CASYQGLSNQPQHF.

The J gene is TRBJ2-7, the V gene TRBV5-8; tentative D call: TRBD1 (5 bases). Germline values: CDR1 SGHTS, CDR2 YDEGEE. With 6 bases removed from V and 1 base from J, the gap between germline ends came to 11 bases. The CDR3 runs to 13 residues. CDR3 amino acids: CASTPSGSYEQYF. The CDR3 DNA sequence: TGTGCCAGCACCCCTTCAGGGTCCTACGAGCAGTACTTC.

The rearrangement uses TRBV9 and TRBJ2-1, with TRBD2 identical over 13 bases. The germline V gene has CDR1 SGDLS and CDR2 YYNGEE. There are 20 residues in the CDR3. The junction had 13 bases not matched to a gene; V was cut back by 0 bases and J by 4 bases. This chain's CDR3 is CASSVAGGLAGPGFYNEQFF. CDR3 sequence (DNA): TGTGCCAGCAGCGTAGCGGGGGGACTAGCGGGACCTGGATTTTACAATGAGCAGTTCTTC.

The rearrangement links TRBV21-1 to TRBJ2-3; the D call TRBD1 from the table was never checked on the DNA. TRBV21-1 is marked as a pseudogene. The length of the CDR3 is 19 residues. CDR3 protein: CASSTHWTGDSPSTDTQYF. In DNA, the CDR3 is TGTGCCAGCAGCACCCATTGGACAGGGGACAGCCCTAGCACAGATACGCAGTATTTT.

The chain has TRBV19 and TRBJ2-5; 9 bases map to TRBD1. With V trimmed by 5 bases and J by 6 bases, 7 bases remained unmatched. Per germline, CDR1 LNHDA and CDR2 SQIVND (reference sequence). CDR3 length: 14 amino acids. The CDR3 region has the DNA TGTGCCAGTAGTCCGGGACAGGGCATAAAGACCCAGTACTTC. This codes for CASSPGQGIKTQYF.

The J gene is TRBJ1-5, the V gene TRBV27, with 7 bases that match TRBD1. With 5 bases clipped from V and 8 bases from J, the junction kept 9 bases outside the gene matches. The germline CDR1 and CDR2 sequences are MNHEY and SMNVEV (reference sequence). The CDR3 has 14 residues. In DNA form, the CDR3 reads TGTGCCAGCAGTCCGAGGGGGCGCGGGGAGCCCCAGCATTTT. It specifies CASSPRGRGEPQHF.

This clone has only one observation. In DNA, the CDR3 is TGTGCCAGCAGCCAAACTAGCGGGGCCTACGAGCAGTACTTC. This codes for CASSQTSGAYEQYF. V usage is TRBV3-1 (or the pseudogene TRBV3-2) and J usage is TRBJ2-7; TRBD2 agrees at 10 bases. The CDR3 is made up of 14 amino acids. Germline-derived CDR1 and CDR2 are LGHDT and YNNKEL (reference sequence). V was clipped by 2 bases and J by 2 bases; unmatched bases: 0.

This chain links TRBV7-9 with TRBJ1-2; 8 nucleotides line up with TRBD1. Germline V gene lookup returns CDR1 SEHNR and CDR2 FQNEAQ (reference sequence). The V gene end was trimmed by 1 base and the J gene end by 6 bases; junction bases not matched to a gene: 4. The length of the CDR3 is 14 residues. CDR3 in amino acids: CASSLGTGPDGYTF. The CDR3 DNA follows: TGTGCCAGCAGCTTAGGGACAGGGCCGGATGGCTACACCTTC.

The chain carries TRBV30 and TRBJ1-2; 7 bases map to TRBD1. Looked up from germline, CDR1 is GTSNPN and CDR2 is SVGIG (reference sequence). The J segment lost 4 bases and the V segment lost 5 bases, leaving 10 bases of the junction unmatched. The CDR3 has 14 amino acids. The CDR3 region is CAWAPGQLSYGYTF. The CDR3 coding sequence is TGTGCCTGGGCCCCGGGACAGCTATCCTATGGCTACACCTTC.

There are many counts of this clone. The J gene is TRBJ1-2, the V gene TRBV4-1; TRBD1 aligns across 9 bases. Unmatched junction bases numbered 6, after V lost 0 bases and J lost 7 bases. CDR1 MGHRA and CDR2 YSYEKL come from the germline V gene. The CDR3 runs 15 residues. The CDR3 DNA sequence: TGCGCCAGCAGCCAAGATGGTGGGACAGGGTTTGGCTACACCTTC. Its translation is CASSQDGGTGFGYTF.

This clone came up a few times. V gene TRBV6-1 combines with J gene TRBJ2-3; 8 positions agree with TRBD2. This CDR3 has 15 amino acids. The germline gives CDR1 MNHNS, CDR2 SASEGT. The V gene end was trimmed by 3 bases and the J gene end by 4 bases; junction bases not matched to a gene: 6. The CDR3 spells CASSDRTSLADTQYF. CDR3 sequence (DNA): TGTGCCAGCAGTGATCGGACTAGCTTGGCAGATACGCAGTATTTT.

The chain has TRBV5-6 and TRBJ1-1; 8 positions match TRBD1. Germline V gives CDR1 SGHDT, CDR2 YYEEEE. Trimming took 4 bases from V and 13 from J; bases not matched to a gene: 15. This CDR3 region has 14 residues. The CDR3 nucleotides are TGTGCCAGCAGCCCCGGACAGGGTCCAGTTTCCGGTTTCTTT. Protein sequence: CASSPGQGPVSGFF.

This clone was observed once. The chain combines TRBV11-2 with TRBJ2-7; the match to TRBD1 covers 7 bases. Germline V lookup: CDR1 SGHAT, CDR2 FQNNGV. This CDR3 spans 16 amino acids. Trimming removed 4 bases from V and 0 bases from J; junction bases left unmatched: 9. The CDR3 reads CASSSMTGLGSYEQYF. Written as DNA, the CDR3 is TGTGCCAGCAGCTCCATGACAGGGTTAGGCTCCTACGAGCAGTACTTC.

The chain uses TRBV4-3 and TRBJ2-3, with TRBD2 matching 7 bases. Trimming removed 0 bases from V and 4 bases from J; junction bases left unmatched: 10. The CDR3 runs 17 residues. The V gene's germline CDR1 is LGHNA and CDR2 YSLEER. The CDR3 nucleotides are TGCGCCAGCAGCCAAGATACGGGGGGTGGAGGAGCAGATACGCAGTATTTT. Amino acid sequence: CASSQDTGGGGADTQYF.

The CDR3 DNA reads TGTGCCAGCAGCTTAGTTTCTAGCGGGAGACTCGGCAATGAGCAGTTCTTC. This sequence encodes CASSLVSSGRLGNEQFF. This sequence joins TRBV7-8 and TRBJ2-1, with 10 bases aligning to TRBD2. Germline-derived CDR1 and CDR2 are SGHVS and FQNEAQ. The CDR3 is made up of 17 amino acids. V lost 1 base to trimming and J lost 6 bases; unmatched junction nucleotides: 9.

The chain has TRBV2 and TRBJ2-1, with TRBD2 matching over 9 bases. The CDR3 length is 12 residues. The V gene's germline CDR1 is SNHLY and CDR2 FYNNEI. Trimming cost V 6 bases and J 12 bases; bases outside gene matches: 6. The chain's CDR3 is CASSESSGTQFF. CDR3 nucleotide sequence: TGTGCCAGCAGCGAATCTAGCGGGACGCAGTTCTTC.

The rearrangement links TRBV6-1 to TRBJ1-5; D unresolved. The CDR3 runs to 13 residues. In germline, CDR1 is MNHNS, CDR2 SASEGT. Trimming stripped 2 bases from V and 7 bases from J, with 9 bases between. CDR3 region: CASSEREGQPQHF. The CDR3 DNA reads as TGTGCCAGCAGTGAAAGGGAGGGACAGCCCCAGCATTTT.

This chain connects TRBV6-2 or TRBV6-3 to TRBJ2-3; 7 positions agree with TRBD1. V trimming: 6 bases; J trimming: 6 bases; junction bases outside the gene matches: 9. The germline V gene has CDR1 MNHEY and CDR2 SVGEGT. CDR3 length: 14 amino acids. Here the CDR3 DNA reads TGTGCCAGCAGCAGGGACAGCTTCGCGGATACGCAGTATTTT. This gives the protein CASSRDSFADTQYF.

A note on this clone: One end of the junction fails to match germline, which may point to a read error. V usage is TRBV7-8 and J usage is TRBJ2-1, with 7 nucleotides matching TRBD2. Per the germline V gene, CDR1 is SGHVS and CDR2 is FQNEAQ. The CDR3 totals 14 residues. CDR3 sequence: CASSPPRSVRERFF. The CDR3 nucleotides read TGTGCCAGCAGCCCCCCAAGAAGTGTGCGGGAGCGGTTCTTC.